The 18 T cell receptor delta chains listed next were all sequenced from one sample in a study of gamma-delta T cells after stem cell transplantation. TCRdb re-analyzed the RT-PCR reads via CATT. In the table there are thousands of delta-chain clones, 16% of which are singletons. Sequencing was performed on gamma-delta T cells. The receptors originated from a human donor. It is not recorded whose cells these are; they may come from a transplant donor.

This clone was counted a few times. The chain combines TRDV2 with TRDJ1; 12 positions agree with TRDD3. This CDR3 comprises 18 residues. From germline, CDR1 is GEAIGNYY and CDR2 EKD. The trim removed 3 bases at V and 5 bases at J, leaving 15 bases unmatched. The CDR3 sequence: CACDAVLGDTHPLDKLIF. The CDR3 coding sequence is TGTGCCTGTGACGCCGTACTGGGGGATACACACCCATTGGATAAACTCATCTTT.

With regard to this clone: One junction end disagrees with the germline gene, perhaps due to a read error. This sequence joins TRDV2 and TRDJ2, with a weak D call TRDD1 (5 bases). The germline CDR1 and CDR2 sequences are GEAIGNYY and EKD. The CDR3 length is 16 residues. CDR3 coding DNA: TGTGCCTGTGATGAAATCCCTGGCTCTTTGATAGCACAACTCTTCTTT. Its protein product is CACDEIPGSLIAQLFF.

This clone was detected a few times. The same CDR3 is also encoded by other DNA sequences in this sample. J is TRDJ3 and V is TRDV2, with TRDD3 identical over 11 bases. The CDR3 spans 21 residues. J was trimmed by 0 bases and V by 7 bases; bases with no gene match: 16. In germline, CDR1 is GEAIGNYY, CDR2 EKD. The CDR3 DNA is TGTGCCTGCGACTTCCTACTGGGGGATAACGGAGCCTCCTGGGACACCCGACAGATGTTTTTC. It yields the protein CACDFLLGDNGASWDTRQMFF.

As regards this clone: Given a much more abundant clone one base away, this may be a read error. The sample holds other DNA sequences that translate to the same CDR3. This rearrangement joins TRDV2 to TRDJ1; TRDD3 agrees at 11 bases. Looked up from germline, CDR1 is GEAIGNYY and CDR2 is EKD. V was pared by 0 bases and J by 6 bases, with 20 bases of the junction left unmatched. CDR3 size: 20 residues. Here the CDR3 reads CACDTVGASATGGYAHKLIF. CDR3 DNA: TGTGCCTGTGACACCGTAGGAGCGTCCGCTACTGGGGGATATGCACATAAACTCATCTTT.

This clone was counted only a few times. The CDR3 spells CACDKLGDTRGTDKLIF. The CDR3 coding sequence is TGTGCCTGTGACAAACTGGGGGATACGCGGGGCACCGATAAACTCATCTTT. The chain has TRDV2 and TRDJ1; 13 positions match TRDD3. CDR1 GEAIGNYY and CDR2 EKD come from the germline V gene. The ends lost 2 bases at V and 1 base at J; junction bases unmatched: 6. The CDR3 length is 17 residues.

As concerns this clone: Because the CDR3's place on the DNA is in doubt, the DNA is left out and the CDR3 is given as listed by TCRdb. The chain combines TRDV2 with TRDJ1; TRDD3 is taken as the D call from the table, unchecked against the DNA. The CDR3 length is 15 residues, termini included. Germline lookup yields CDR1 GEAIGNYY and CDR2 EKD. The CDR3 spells CACDPWGRGTDKPIF.

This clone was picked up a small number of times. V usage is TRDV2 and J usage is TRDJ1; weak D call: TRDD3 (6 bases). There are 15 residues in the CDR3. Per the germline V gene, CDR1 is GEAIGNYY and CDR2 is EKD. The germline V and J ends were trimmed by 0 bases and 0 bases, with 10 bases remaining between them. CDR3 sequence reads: CACDTLGGNTDKLIF. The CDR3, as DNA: TGTGCCTGTGACACCCTCGGGGGAAACACCGATAAACTCATCTTT.

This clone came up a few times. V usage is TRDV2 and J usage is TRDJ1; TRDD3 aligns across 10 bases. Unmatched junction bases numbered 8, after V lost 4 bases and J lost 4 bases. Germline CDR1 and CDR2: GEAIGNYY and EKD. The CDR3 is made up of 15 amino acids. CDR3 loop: CACDPLGDGGDKLIF. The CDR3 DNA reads TGTGCCTGTGATCCACTGGGGGATGGGGGCGATAAACTCATCTTT.

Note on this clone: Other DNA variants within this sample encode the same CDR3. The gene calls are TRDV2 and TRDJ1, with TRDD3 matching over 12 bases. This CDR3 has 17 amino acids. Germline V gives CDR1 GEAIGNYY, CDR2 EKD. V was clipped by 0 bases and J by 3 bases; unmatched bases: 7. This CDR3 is CACDTLLGDTRADKLIF. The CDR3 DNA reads TGTGCCTGTGACACCCTGCTGGGGGATACGCGGGCCGATAAACTCATCTTT.

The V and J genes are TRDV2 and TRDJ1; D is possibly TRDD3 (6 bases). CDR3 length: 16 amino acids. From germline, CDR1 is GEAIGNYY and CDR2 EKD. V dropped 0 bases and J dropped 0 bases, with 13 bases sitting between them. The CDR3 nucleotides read TGTGCCTGTGACACCGTATCTGGGGATTACACCGATAAACTCATCTTT. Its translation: CACDTVSGDYTDKLIF.

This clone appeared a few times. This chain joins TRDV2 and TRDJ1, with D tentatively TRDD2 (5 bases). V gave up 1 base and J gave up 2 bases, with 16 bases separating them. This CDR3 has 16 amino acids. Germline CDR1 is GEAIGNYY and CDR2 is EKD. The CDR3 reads CACDTRLRAATDKLIF. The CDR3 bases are TGTGCCTGTGACACTCGCCTACGGGCGGCTACCGATAAACTCATCTTT.

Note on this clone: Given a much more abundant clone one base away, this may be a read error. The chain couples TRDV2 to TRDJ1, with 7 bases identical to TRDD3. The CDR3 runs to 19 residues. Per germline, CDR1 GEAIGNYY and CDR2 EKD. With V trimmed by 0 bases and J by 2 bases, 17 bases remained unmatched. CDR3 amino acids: CACDTVTGEPYERTDKLIF. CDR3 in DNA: TGTGCCTGTGACACCGTGACTGGGGAACCCTATGAACGTACCGATAAACTCATCTTT.

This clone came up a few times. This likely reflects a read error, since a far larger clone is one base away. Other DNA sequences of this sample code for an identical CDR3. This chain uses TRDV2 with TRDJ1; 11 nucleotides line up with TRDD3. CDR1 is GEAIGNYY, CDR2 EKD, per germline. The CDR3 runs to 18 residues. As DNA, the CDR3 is TGTGCCTGTGACACTGTGCTGGGGGATACAAGGCAGAGCGATAAACTCATCTTC. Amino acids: CACDTVLGDTRQSDKLIF.

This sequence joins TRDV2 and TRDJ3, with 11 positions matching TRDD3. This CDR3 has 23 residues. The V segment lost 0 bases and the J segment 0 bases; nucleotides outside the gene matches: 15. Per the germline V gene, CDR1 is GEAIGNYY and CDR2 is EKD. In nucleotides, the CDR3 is TGTGCCTGTGACACCGTTCTGGTGGGGGATACGCGGGCCAGCTCCTGGGACACCCGACAGATGTTTTTC. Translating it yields CACDTVLVGDTRASSWDTRQMFF.

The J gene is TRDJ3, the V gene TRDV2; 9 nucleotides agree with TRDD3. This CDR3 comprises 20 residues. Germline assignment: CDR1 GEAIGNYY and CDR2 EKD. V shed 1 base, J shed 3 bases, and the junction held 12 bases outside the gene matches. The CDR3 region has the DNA TGTGCCTGTGACACGAGTACTGGGGGACCCTTGAACTGGGACACCCGACAGATGTTTTTC. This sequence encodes CACDTSTGGPLNWDTRQMFF.

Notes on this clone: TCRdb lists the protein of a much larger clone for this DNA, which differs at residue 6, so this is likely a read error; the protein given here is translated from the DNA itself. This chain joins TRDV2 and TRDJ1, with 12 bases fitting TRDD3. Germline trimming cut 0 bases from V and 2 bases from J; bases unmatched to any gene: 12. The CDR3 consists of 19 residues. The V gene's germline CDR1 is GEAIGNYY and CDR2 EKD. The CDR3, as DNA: TGTGCCTGTGACACCGCTAGACTGGGGGATACCCAGGGGACCGATAAACTCATCTTT. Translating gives CACDTARLGDTQGTDKLIF.

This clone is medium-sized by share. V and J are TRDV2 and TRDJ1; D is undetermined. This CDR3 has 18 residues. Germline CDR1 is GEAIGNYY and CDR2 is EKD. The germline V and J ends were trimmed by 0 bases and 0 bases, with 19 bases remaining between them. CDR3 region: CACDTVSGPKRYTDKLIF. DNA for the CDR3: TGTGCCTGTGACACCGTATCCGGCCCCAAAAGGTACACCGATAAACTCATCTTT.

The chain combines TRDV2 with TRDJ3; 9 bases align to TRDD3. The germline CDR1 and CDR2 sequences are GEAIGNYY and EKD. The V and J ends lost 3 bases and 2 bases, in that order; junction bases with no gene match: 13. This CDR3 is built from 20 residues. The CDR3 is CACDAFPSTGGTWDTRQMFF. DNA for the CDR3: TGTGCCTGTGACGCCTTCCCAAGTACTGGGGGAACCTGGGACACCCGACAGATGTTTTTC.